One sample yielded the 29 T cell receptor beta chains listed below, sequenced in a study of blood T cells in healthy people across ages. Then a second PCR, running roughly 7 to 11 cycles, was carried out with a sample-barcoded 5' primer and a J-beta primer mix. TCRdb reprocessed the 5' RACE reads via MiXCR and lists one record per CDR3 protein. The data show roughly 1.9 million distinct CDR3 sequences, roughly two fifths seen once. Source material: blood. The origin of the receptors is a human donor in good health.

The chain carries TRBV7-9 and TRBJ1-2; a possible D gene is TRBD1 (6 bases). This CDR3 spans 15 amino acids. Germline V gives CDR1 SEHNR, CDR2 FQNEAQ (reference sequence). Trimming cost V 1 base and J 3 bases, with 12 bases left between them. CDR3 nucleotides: TGTGCCAGCAGCTTAGGTACAGGGATCGACTATGGCTACACCTTC. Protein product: CASSLGTGIDYGYTF.

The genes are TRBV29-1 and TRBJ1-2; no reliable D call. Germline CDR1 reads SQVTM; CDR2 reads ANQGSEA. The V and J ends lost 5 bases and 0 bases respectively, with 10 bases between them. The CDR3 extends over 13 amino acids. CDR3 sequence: CSVIPAANYGYTF. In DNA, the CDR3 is TGCAGCGTTATACCGGCTGCTAACTATGGCTACACCTTC.

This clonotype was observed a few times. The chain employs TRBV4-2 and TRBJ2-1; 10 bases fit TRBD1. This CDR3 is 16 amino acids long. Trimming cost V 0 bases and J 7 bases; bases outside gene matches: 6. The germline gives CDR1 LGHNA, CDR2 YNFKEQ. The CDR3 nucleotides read TGTGCCAGCAGCCAAGATGGGACAGGGGTTTGGAATGAGCAGTTCTTC. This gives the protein CASSQDGTGVWNEQFF.

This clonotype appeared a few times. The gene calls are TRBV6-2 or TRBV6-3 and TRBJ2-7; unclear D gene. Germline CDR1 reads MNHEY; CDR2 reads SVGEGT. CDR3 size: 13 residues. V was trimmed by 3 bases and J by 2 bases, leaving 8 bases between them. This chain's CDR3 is CASSYLLPYEQYF. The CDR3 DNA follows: TGTGCCAGCAGTTATCTTCTTCCCTACGAGCAGTACTTC.

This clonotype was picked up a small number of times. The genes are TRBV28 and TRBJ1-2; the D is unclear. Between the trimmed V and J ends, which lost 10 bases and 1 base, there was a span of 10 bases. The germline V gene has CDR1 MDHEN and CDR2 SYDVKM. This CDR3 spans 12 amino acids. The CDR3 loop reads CATVNLNYGYTF. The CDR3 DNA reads TGTGCCACCGTGAATCTTAACTATGGCTACACCTTC.

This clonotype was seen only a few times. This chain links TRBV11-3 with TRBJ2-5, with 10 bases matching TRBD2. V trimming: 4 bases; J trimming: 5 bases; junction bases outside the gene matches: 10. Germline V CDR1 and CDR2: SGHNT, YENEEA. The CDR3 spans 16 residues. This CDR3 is CASSSAAGGLWETQYF. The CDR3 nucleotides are TGTGCCAGCAGCTCCGCAGCGGGGGGGCTTTGGGAGACCCAGTACTTC.

CDR3 in amino acids: CASMIYLQETQYF. In DNA form, the CDR3 reads TGTGCCAGCATGATTTACCTACAAGAGACCCAGTACTTC. This chain connects TRBV6-6 to TRBJ2-5; D gene unclear. Germline V lookup: CDR1 MNHNY, CDR2 SVGAGI (reference sequence). The V and J ends lost 7 bases and 2 bases respectively, with 11 bases between them. The CDR3 length is 13 residues.

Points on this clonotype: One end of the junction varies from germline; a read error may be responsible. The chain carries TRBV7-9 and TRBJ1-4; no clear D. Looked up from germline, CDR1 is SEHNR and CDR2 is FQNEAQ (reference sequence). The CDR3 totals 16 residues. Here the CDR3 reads CASSSLTKGELRKLFF. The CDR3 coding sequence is TGCGCCAGCAGCTCTCTGACAAAGGGAGAGTTGAGGAAACTGTTTTTT.

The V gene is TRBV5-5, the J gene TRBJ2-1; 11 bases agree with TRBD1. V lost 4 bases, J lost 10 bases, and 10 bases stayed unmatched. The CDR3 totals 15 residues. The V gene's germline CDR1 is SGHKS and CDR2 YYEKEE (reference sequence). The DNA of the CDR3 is TGTGCCAGCAGCCCGGCATGGGGACAGGGGGGGGAGCAGTTCTTC. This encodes CASSPAWGQGGEQFF.

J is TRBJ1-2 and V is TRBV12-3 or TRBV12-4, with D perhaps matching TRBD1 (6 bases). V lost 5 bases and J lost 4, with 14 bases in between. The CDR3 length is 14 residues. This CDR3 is CASSPSGGRYGYTF. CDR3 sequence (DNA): TGTGCCAGCAGTCCTTCCGGGGGCCGCTATGGCTACACCTTC.

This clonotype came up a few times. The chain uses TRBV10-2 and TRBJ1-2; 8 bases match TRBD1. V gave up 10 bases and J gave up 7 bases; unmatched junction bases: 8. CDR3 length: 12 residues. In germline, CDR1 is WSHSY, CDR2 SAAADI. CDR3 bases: TGCGCCACCGAGACAGGGGTCGGTGGCTACACCTTC. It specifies CATETGVGGYTF.

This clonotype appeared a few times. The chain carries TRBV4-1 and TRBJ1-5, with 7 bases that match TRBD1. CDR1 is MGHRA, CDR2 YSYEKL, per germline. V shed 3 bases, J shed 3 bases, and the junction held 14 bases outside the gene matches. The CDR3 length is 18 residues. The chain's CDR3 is CASSQGAISGTDNQPQHF. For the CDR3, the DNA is TGCGCCAGCAGCCAGGGCGCCATATCCGGGACAGACAATCAGCCCCAGCATTTT.

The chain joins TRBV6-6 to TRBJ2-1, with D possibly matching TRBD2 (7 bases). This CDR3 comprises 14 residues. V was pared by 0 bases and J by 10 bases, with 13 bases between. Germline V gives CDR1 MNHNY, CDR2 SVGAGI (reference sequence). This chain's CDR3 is CASSYSAGAWEQFF. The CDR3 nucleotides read TGTGCCAGCAGTTACTCCGCGGGGGCGTGGGAGCAGTTCTTC.

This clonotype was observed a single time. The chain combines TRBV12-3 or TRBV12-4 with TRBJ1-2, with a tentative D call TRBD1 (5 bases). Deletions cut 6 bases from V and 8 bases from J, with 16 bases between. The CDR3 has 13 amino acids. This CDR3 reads CASRFHDGGGYTF. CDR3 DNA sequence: TGTGCCAGCAGGTTCCACGACGGGGGGGGCTACACCTTC.

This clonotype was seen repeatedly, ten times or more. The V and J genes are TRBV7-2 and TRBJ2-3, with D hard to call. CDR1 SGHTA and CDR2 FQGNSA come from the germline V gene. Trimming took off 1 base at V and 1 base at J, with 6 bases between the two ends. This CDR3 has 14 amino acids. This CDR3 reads CASSLGSGTDTQYF. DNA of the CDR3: TGTGCCAGCAGCTTAGGTTCAGGCACAGATACGCAGTATTTT.

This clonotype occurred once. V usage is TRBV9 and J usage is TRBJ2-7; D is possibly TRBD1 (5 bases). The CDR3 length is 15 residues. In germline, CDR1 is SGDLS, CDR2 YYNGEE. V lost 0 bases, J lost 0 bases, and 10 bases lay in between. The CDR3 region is CASSVAVGDSYEQYF. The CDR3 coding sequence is TGTGCCAGCAGCGTAGCGGTAGGGGACTCCTACGAGCAGTACTTC.

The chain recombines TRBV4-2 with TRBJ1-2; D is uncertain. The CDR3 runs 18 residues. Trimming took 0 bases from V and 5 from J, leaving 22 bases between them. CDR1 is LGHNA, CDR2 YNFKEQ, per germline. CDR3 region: CASSQERVYPKEGYGYTF. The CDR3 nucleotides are TGTGCCAGCAGCCAAGAAAGGGTTTACCCGAAGGAGGGTTATGGCTACACCTTC.

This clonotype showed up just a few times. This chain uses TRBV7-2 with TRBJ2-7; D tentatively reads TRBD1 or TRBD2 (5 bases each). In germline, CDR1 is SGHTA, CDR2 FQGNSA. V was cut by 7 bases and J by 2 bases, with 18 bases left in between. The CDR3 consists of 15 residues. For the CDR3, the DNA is TGTGCCAGCAACTTTGGGGGTTACTCCACCTACGAGCAGTACTTC. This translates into CASNFGGYSTYEQYF.

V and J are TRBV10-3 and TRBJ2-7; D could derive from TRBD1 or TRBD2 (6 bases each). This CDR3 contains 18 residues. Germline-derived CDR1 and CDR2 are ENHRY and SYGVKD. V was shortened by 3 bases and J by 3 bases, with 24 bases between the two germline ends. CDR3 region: CAISDPSGETSLLYEQYF. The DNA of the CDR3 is TGTGCCATCAGTGACCCTTCAGGGGAGACTAGTCTACTCTACGAGCAGTACTTC.

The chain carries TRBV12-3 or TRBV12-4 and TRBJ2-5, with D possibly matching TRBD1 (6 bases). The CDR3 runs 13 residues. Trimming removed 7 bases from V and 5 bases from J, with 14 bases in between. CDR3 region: CASNRVAKETQYF. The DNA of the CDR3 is TGTGCCAGCAACAGGGTGGCAAAGGAGACCCAGTACTTC.

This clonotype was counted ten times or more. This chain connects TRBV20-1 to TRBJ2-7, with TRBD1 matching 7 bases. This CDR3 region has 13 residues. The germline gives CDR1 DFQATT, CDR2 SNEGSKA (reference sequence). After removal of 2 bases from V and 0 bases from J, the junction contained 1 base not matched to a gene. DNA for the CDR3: TGCAGTGCTAGACCAGGGGGCTCCTACGAGCAGTACTTC. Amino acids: CSARPGGSYEQYF.

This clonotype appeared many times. The CDR3: CASSFGGSSSGANVLTF. The CDR3 nucleotides read TGTGCCAGCAGTTTTGGGGGGTCCAGCTCTGGGGCCAACGTCCTGACTTTC. V usage is TRBV28 and J usage is TRBJ2-6, with TRBD2 as a possible D gene (6 bases). CDR3 length: 17 residues. With 3 bases removed from V and 0 bases from J, the gap between germline ends came to 12 bases. Germline V gives CDR1 MDHEN, CDR2 SYDVKM.

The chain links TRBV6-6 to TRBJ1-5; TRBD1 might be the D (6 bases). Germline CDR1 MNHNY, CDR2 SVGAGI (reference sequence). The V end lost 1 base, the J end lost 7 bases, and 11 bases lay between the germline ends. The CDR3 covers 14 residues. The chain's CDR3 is CASSYLDRQQPQHF. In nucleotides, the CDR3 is TGTGCCAGCAGTTACTTGGACAGACAGCAGCCCCAGCATTTT.

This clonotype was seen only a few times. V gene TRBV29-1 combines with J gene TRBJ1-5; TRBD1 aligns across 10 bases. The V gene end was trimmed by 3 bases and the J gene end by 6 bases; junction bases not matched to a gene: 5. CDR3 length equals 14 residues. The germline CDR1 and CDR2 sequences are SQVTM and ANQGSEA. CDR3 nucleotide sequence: TGCAGCGTTGACACGGGGACAGGGGCTCAGCCCCAGCATTTT. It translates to CSVDTGTGAQPQHF.

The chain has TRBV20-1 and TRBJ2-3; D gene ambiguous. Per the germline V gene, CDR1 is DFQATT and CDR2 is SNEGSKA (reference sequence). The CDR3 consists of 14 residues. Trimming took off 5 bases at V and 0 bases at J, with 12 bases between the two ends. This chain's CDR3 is CSAPIISSTDTQYF. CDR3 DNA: TGCAGTGCTCCCATTATTTCTAGCACAGATACGCAGTATTTT.

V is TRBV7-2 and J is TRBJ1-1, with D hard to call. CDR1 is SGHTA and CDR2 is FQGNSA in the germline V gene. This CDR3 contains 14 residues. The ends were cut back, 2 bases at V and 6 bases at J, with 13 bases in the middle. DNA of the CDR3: TGTGCCAGCAGCTTATTCGGCAGGTCGGCTGAAGCTTTCTTT. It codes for CASSLFGRSAEAFF.

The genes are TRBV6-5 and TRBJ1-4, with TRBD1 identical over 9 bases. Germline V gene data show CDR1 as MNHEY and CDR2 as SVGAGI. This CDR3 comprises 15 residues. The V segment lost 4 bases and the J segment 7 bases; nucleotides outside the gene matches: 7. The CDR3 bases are TGTGCCAGCAGTTTGGCCCGGGACAGGGCTGAAAAACTGTTTTTT. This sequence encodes CASSLARDRAEKLFF.

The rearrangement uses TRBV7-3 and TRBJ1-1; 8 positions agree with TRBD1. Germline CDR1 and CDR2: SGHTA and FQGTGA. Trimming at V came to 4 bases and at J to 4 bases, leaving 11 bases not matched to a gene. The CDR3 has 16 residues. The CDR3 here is CASSSGQGAIGTEAFF. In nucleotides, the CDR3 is TGTGCCAGCAGCTCCGGTCAGGGGGCTATAGGCACTGAAGCTTTCTTT. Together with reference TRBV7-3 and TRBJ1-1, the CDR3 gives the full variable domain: GAGVSQTPSNKVTEKGKYVELRCDPISGHTALYWYRQSLGQGPEFLIYFQGTGAADDSGLPNDRFFAVRPEGSVSTLKIQRTERGDSAVYLCASSSGQGAIGTEAFFGQGTRLTVV.

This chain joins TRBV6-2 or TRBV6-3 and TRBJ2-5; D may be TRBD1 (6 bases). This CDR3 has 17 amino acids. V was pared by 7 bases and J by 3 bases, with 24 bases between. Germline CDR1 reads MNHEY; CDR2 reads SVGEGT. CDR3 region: CASISSTWTEGEETQYF. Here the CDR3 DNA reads TGTGCCAGCATTTCGTCGACCTGGACTGAGGGGGAAGAGACCCAGTACTTC.